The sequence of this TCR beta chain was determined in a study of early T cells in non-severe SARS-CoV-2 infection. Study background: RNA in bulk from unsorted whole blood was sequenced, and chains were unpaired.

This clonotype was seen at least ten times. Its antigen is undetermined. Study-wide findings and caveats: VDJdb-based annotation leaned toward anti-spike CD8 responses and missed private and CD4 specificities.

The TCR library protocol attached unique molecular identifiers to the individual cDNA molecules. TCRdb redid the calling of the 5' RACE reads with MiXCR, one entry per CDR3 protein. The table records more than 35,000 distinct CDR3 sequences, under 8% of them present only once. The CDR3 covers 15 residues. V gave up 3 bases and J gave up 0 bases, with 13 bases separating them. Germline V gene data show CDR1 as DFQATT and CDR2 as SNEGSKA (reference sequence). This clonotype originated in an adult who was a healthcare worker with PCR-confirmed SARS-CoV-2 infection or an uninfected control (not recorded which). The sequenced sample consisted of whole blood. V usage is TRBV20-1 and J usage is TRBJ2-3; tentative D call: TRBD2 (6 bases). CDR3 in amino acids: CSARPHSGSTDTQYF. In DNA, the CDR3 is TGCAGTGCTAGGCCCCATAGCGGAAGCACAGATACGCAGTATTTT.